This entry lists 13 T cell receptor beta chains sequenced from one sample in a study of blood T cell repertoires in COVID-19 (dated by TCRdb to about 2020). Libraries were built with the immunoSEQ multiplex PCR assay. TCRdb obtained this table from immuneACCESS and retained in-frame rearrangements with V and J assigned. These tables miss some clones; where compared with another copy, unresolved V genes account for less than half of the shortfall, and the remainder is unexplained. Across this sample there are roughly 290,000 clones, with about nine tenths seen only once. About 1.7% of the sample is taken by the ten largest. Sequences were obtained from PBMCs or T cells enriched from blood (not recorded which). All receptors come from a woman in her 40s who had recovered from COVID-19.

The J gene is TRBJ1-3, the V gene TRBV18; maybe TRBD1 (6 bases). The CDR3 consists of 16 residues. Trimming took off 3 bases at V and 1 base at J, with 13 bases between the two ends. CDR1 KGHSH and CDR2 LQKENI come from the germline V gene. CDR3 protein: CASSPQTGYSGNTIYF. In DNA form, the CDR3 reads TGTGCCAGCTCACCTCAAACAGGGTATTCTGGAAACACCATATATTTT. The whole variable domain, filled in from reference TRBV18 and TRBJ1-3, reads NAGVMQNPRHLVRRRGQEARLRCSPMKGHSHVYWYRQLPEEGLKFMVYLQKENIIDESGMPKERFSAEFPKEGPSILRIQQVVRGDSAAYFCASSPQTGYSGNTIYFGEGSWLTVV.

The V and J genes are TRBV30 and TRBJ2-2, with D hard to call. The CDR3 consists of 15 residues. Per germline, CDR1 GTSNPN and CDR2 SVGIG (reference sequence). Deletions cut 0 bases from V and 0 bases from J, with 8 bases between. CDR3 DNA: TGTGCCTGGAGTGTAGACTCGACGAACACCGGGGAGCTGTTTTTT. Translating it yields CAWSVDSTNTGELFF.

The V call is TRBV6-5, the J call TRBJ2-7, with D possibly matching TRBD2 (5 bases). Trimming took off 7 bases at V and 3 bases at J, with 16 bases between the two ends. The CDR3 has 14 residues. Germline CDR1 and CDR2: MNHEY and SVGAGI. CDR3 in amino acids: CASKPGNSRYEQYF. The CDR3 coding sequence is TGTGCCAGCAAGCCGGGGAATTCGCGCTACGAGCAGTACTTC.

The chain recombines TRBV5-6 with TRBJ2-7; a weak D match, TRBD2 (6 bases). The CDR3 sequence is 14 residues long. Between the trimmed V and J ends, which lost 4 bases and 1 base, there was a span of 12 bases. CDR1 SGHDT and CDR2 YYEEEE come from the germline V gene. CDR3 in amino acids: CASSPLGLSYEQYF. The DNA of the CDR3 is TGTGCCAGCAGCCCCCTGGGACTTTCCTACGAGCAGTACTTC.

The chain couples TRBV27 to TRBJ1-1; D not resolved. The CDR3 has 13 residues. Trimming removed 0 bases from V and 0 bases from J, with 2 bases in between. Germline V lookup: CDR1 MNHEY, CDR2 SMNVEV (reference sequence). The CDR3: CASSLSVNTEAFF. CDR3 nucleotides: TGTGCCAGCAGTTTATCCGTGAACACTGAAGCTTTCTTT.

V usage is TRBV12-2 and J usage is TRBJ2-7; TRBD2, the table's D call, was not compared with the DNA. TRBV12-2 is shown as a pseudogene. This CDR3 is built from 16 residues. CDR3 sequence reads: CASPLTFQRGTYEQYF. In nucleotides, the CDR3 is TGTGCAAGTCCCCTGACTTTCCAGCGGGGGACCTACGAGCAGTACTTC.

This clone was counted a single time. The gene calls are TRBV5-1 and TRBJ1-2, with 8 bases aligning to TRBD1. CDR1 and CDR2 (germline): SGHRS, YFSETQ. The CDR3 totals 16 residues. Losses at the gene ends were 4 bases for V and 7 bases for J; bases not matched to a gene: 15. The CDR3 bases are TGCGCCAGCAGCCCCTTCCCTGCAGGGGGCTCAAGTGGCTACACCTTC. Protein sequence: CASSPFPAGGSSGYTF. Combining the CDR3 with reference TRBV5-1 and TRBJ1-2 gives the whole variable domain KAGVTQTPRYLIKTRGQQVTLSCSPISGHRSVSWYQQTPGQGLQFLFEYFSETQRNKGNFPGRFSGRQFSNSRSEMNVSTLELGDSALYLCASSPFPAGGSSGYTFGSGTRLTVV.

This sequence joins TRBV29-1 and TRBJ2-5, with 8 bases lining up with TRBD1. This CDR3 has 13 amino acids. Looked up from germline, CDR1 is SQVTM and CDR2 is ANQGSEA. The ends lost 4 bases at V and 5 bases at J; junction bases unmatched: 6. CDR3 protein: CSVVPGGMETQYF. For the CDR3, the DNA is TGCAGCGTTGTACCAGGGGGCATGGAGACCCAGTACTTC.

This sequence joins TRBV12-3 or TRBV12-4 and TRBJ1-2, with D perhaps matching TRBD1 (6 bases). The CDR3 covers 13 residues. Trimming stripped 5 bases from V and 2 bases from J, with 9 bases between. CDR3 protein: CASSKTGNYGYTF. The CDR3, as DNA: TGTGCCAGCAGTAAAACAGGGAACTATGGCTACACCTTC.

This chain uses TRBV5-8 with TRBJ2-5; 9 nucleotides align to TRBD2. V lost 0 bases, J lost 2 bases, and 8 bases stayed unmatched. Germline assignment: CDR1 SGHTS and CDR2 YDEGEE. The length of the CDR3 is 17 residues. The chain's CDR3 is CASSLAVTSGSQETQYF. As DNA, the CDR3 is TGTGCCAGCAGCTTGGCCGTGACTAGCGGATCACAAGAGACCCAGTACTTC.

This clone has only one observation. The chain has TRBV3-1 (or the pseudogene TRBV3-2) and TRBJ2-5; D may be TRBD2 (5 bases). With 4 bases removed from V and 9 bases from J, the gap between germline ends came to 12 bases. The CDR3 spans 12 residues. The germline V gene has CDR1 LGHDT and CDR2 YNNKEL (reference sequence). The DNA for the CDR3 is TGTGCCAGCAGCCGAGCACCCGGGGCCCAGTACTTC. Protein sequence: CASSRAPGAQYF.

The chain joins TRBV5-6 to TRBJ1-2, with a possible D match to TRBD1 (6 bases). The V end lost 7 bases, the J end lost 2 bases, and 18 bases lay between the germline ends. Germline CDR1 reads SGHDT; CDR2 reads YYEEEE. This CDR3 is built from 15 residues. The CDR3 reads CASVLLTGFNYGYTF. The CDR3 nucleotides are TGTGCCAGCGTCCTACTAACAGGGTTCAACTATGGCTACACCTTC. The whole variable domain, remainder taken from reference TRBV5-6 and TRBJ1-2, is DAGVTQSPTHLIKTRGQQVTLRCSPKSGHDTVSWYQQALGQGPQFIFQYYEEEERQRGNFPDRFSGHQFPNYSSELNVNALLLGDSALYLCASVLLTGFNYGYTFGSGTRLTVV.

The gene calls are TRBV27 and TRBJ1-1; D remains unclear. The CDR3 runs 13 residues. CDR1 and CDR2 (germline): MNHEY, SMNVEV (reference sequence). Between the trimmed V and J ends, which lost 6 bases and 1 base, there was a span of 9 bases. DNA for the CDR3: TGTGCCAGCAGCCTCCTTCGGAACACTGAAGCTTTCTTT. Encoded protein: CASSLLRNTEAFF.